One and the same sample provided the 27 T cell receptor beta chains below, sequenced in a study of shared clonotypes between healthy human individuals. Clones were read by immunoSEQ multiplex PCR, and TCRdb kept only the in-frame ones, dropping some. Of fewer than 600,000 clones in the sample, 70% to 80% were seen once. Sample: PBMCs. All receptors derive from a woman in her thirties or forties in good health. Some clones in this sample may be carry-over from other donors' samples.

The J gene is TRBJ1-2, the V gene TRBV6-4, with a possible D match to TRBD1 (5 bases). Trimming removed 0 bases at V and 8 bases at J, with 19 bases between. Germline V gene lookup returns CDR1 MRHNA and CDR2 SNTAGT. The CDR3 runs to 16 residues. The CDR3 here is CASSDSMRGPPGGYTF. The CDR3 DNA sequence: TGTGCCAGCAGTGACTCTATGAGGGGCCCCCCTGGGGGCTACACCTTC.

The rearrangement links TRBV15 to TRBJ2-7; D unresolved. Germline V lookup: CDR1 LNHNV, CDR2 YYDKDF (reference sequence). Trimming pared 0 bases from V and 4 bases from J, leaving 7 bases between. The CDR3 spans 13 residues. CDR3 region: CATSRDHAYEQYF. The DNA for the CDR3 is TGTGCCACCAGCAGAGATCATGCGTACGAGCAGTACTTC.

This chain joins TRBV9 and TRBJ2-3; 7 positions match TRBD2. The CDR3 is 20 residues long. CDR1 is SGDLS, CDR2 YYNGEE, per germline. V shed 0 bases and J 0 bases; nucleotides not matched to a gene: 16. CDR3 sequence (DNA): TGTGCCAGCAGCGTAGAGGATGGGCTAGCGGCACAATACAGCACAGATACGCAGTATTTT. This codes for CASSVEDGLAAQYSTDTQYF.

This clone has just a few counts. The chain has TRBV30 and TRBJ2-5, with a tentative D call TRBD1 (6 bases). Deletions cut 0 bases from V and 4 bases from J, with 15 bases between. The CDR3 length is 15 residues. The germline V gene has CDR1 GTSNPN and CDR2 SVGIG (reference sequence). The CDR3 reads CAWSVGGGGGETQYF. The DNA for the CDR3 is TGTGCCTGGAGTGTAGGTGGGGGCGGAGGAGAGACCCAGTACTTC.

This clone occurred once. The chain couples TRBV6-1 to TRBJ2-7, with TRBD2 matching 11 bases. The CDR3 consists of 14 residues. The ends lost 6 bases at V and 4 bases at J; junction bases unmatched: 5. The germline V gene has CDR1 MNHNS and CDR2 SASEGT. CDR3 bases: TGTGCCAGCAGACTAGCGGGAGACAGGTACGAGCAGTACTTC. As protein: CASRLAGDRYEQYF.

The genes are TRBV4-2 and TRBJ2-7; 10 bases line up with TRBD2. The CDR3 totals 15 residues. The V gene's germline CDR1 is LGHNA and CDR2 YNFKEQ. V trimming: 1 base; J trimming: 7 bases; junction bases outside the gene matches: 7. CDR3: CASSQGLAGVGEQYF. CDR3 DNA: TGTGCCAGCAGCCAAGGTCTAGCGGGAGTCGGGGAGCAGTACTTC.

The chain joins TRBV18 to TRBJ1-3, with D tentatively TRBD1 (5 bases). Germline V gives CDR1 KGHSH, CDR2 LQKENI. Trimming cost V 0 bases and J 0 bases, with 12 bases left between them. This CDR3 has 17 residues. CDR3 sequence: CASSPPLGRYSGNTIYF. CDR3 DNA: TGTGCCAGCTCACCACCGTTGGGGCGGTACTCTGGAAACACCATATATTTT. The full variable domain, its missing parts supplied by reference TRBV18 and TRBJ1-3, is NAGVMQNPRHLVRRRGQEARLRCSPMKGHSHVYWYRQLPEEGLKFMVYLQKENIIDESGMPKERFSAEFPKEGPSILRIQQVVRGDSAAYFCASSPPLGRYSGNTIYFGEGSWLTVV.

CDR3 loop: CASSPGEVRFWGSYEQYF. CDR3 sequence (DNA): TGCGCCAGCAGCCCCGGGGAGGTTCGGTTTTGGGGATCCTACGAGCAGTACTTC. The chain links TRBV5-1 to TRBJ2-7, with D maybe TRBD2 (6 bases). V lost 4 bases and J 1 base, leaving 24 bases between the germline ends. In germline, CDR1 is SGHRS, CDR2 YFSETQ. The CDR3 is 18 amino acids.

The chain joins TRBV7-9 to TRBJ2-1; D is ambiguous. Germline CDR1 reads SEHNR; CDR2 reads FQNEAQ (reference sequence). The CDR3 totals 12 residues. Trimming pared 3 bases from V and 7 bases from J, leaving 7 bases between. The CDR3 reads CASSFSRNEQFF. CDR3 bases: TGTGCCAGCAGCTTTAGTAGGAATGAGCAGTTCTTC.

The chain recombines TRBV29-1 with TRBJ2-3; the match to TRBD1 covers 7 bases. J gave up 3 bases and V 4 bases, and 10 bases lay outside the gene matches. CDR3 length: 15 amino acids. Germline V CDR1 and CDR2: SQVTM, ANQGSEA. The CDR3 coding sequence is TGCAGCGTTGTGGGGGACAGATTCTCTACAGATACGCAGTATTTT. It translates to CSVVGDRFSTDTQYF.

The CDR3 coding sequence is TGCGCCAGCAGCCAAGTTACAGGGGCCCTTAGTGGCTACACCTTC. Amino acid sequence: CASSQVTGALSGYTF. The chain joins TRBV4-1 to TRBJ1-2; 7 nucleotides align to TRBD1. Per the germline V gene, CDR1 is MGHRA and CDR2 is YSYEKL. The CDR3 sequence is 15 residues long. Trimming removed 1 base from V and 7 bases from J; junction bases left unmatched: 9.

The table lists this clone with a few counts. The rearrangement joins TRBV5-1 to TRBJ2-1; D may be TRBD1 (6 bases). Deletions cut 0 bases from V and 5 bases from J, with 12 bases between. The CDR3 runs 15 residues. CDR1 and CDR2 (germline): SGHRS, YFSETQ. The CDR3 nucleotides read TGCGCCAGCAGCTTGGAGGCAGGGACAAACAATGAGCAGTTCTTC. This sequence encodes CASSLEAGTNNEQFF.

The chain has TRBV9 and TRBJ2-2; D possibly corresponds to TRBD2 (6 bases). Germline V lookup: CDR1 SGDLS, CDR2 YYNGEE. The CDR3 is made up of 15 amino acids. V shed 0 bases and J shed 1 base, with 7 bases lying between them. The CDR3 protein is CASSVDSGNTGELFF. CDR3 in DNA: TGTGCCAGCAGCGTAGATAGCGGGAACACCGGGGAGCTGTTTTTT.

The rearrangement joins TRBV7-3 to TRBJ2-3; D unresolved. Germline CDR1 SGHTA, CDR2 FQGTGA. This CDR3 has 13 amino acids. Trimming took 3 bases from V and 1 from J, leaving 5 bases between them. Written as DNA, the CDR3 is TGTGCCAGCAGCTTGGACCGCACAGATACGCAGTATTTT. It codes for CASSLDRTDTQYF.

The table lists this clone with a few counts. The chain is built from TRBV19 and TRBJ2-3; D perhaps matches TRBD1 (5 bases). V lost 4 bases and J lost 2, with 13 bases in between. The CDR3 contains 15 residues. Germline CDR1 and CDR2: LNHDA and SQIVND (reference sequence). The CDR3: CASSSIWGNTDTQYF. CDR3 DNA: TGTGCCAGTAGTAGTATTTGGGGCAACACAGATACGCAGTATTTT.

This clone was seen a single time. The chain is built from TRBV6-5 and TRBJ2-1, with no clear D. The CDR3 is made up of 14 amino acids. V was cut by 2 bases and J by 6 bases, with 11 bases left in between. Germline assignment: CDR1 MNHEY and CDR2 SVGAGI. CDR3 coding DNA: TGTGCCAGCAGTTACGGTCTAGTGCCCAATGAGCAGTTCTTC. Translating gives CASSYGLVPNEQFF.

This chain connects TRBV5-1 to TRBJ2-3; D possibly matches TRBD1 or TRBD2 (5 bases each). V gave up 3 bases and J gave up 9 bases, with 20 bases separating them. From germline, CDR1 is SGHRS and CDR2 YFSETQ. The CDR3 has 15 residues. CDR3 DNA: TGCGCCAGCAGCTCGCTCGGGGCGAGCACGGGCACGCAGTATTTT. Translation: CASSSLGASTGTQYF.

A note on this clone: The likely explanation is a read error, given a far larger clone one base away. Other DNA sequences within the sample encode an identical CDR3. The rearrangement joins TRBV2 to TRBJ1-2; 11 bases are shared with TRBD1. This CDR3 has 17 amino acids. From germline, CDR1 is SNHLY and CDR2 FYNNEI. The CDR3 sequence is CASSEFGTGGSSYGYTF. The CDR3 DNA is TGTGCCAGCAGTGAGTTTGGGACAGGGGGATCGAGTTATGGCTACACCTTT.

The rearrangement uses TRBV4-2 and TRBJ2-1, with 9 bases that match TRBD2. The germline V gene encodes CDR1 LGHNA and CDR2 YNFKEQ. V lost 0 bases, J lost 8 bases, and 14 bases stayed unmatched. The CDR3 loop spans 18 amino acids. The CDR3 region is CASSQDRPRGGRADEQFF. The CDR3 DNA sequence: TGTGCCAGCAGCCAAGATAGGCCCCGTGGCGGGAGGGCCGATGAGCAGTTCTTC.

This clone was seen a few times. This chain uses TRBV30 with TRBJ2-3, with TRBD2 identical over 10 bases. Germline V gene sequence: CDR1 GTSNPN, CDR2 SVGIG (reference sequence). With 5 bases clipped from V and 3 bases from J, the junction kept 8 bases outside the gene matches. This CDR3 is 15 amino acids long. The CDR3 DNA is TGTGCCTGGGGTCGACTAGCGGGTATGACAGATACGCAGTATTTT. Its protein product is CAWGRLAGMTDTQYF.

This chain connects TRBV5-1 to TRBJ2-1; possible D gene TRBD2, 5 bases. The ends were cut back, 4 bases at V and 0 bases at J, with 14 bases in the middle. CDR1 SGHRS and CDR2 YFSETQ come from the germline V gene. The CDR3 is 16 amino acids. This CDR3 reads CASSINSVSSYNEQFF. The CDR3 region has the DNA TGCGCCAGCAGCATTAATAGCGTAAGCTCCTACAATGAGCAGTTCTTC.

CDR3 DNA sequence: TGTGCCAGCTCACCCTTCGCGCTCCGGTCCGGAAACACCATATATTTT. Translated, it gives CASSPFALRSGNTIYF. The chain uses TRBV18 and TRBJ1-3; unclear D gene. V was shortened by 3 bases and J by 4 bases, with 16 bases between the two germline ends. The CDR3 length is 16 residues. CDR1 is KGHSH and CDR2 is LQKENI in the germline V gene.

About this clone: The sample contains more than one DNA sequence encoding this CDR3. The genes are TRBV9 and TRBJ2-1, with TRBD1 matching 9 bases. CDR1 SGDLS and CDR2 YYNGEE come from the germline V gene. Trimming cost V 2 bases and J 5 bases; bases outside gene matches: 2. This CDR3 has 14 residues. The chain's CDR3 is CASSVGQGNNEQFF. In DNA form, the CDR3 reads TGTGCCAGCAGCGTGGGACAGGGAAACAATGAGCAGTTCTTC.

The J gene is TRBJ2-1, the V gene TRBV11-2, with D unresolved. Trimming left V 2 bases short and J 9 bases short, with 14 bases between. CDR1 and CDR2 (germline): SGHAT, FQNNGV. The CDR3 sequence is 14 residues long. CDR3 loop: CASSLLITLSEQFF. In nucleotides, the CDR3 is TGTGCCAGCAGCTTACTTATAACCCTTAGTGAGCAGTTCTTC.

The gene calls are TRBV5-5 and TRBJ2-3, with 10 nucleotides matching TRBD2. Germline-derived CDR1 and CDR2 are SGHKS and YYEKEE (reference sequence). This CDR3 contains 15 residues. After removal of 4 bases from V and 4 bases from J, the junction contained 6 bases not matched to a gene. This CDR3 is CASSARLAGSDTQYF. CDR3 DNA sequence: TGTGCCAGCAGCGCACGACTAGCGGGTTCAGATACGCAGTATTTT.

The table lists this clone with a few counts. The chain employs TRBV28 and TRBJ2-7; 9 nucleotides agree with TRBD2. This CDR3 contains 17 residues. With 5 bases clipped from V and 0 bases from J, the junction kept 11 bases outside the gene matches. The germline gives CDR1 MDHEN, CDR2 SYDVKM. This CDR3 reads CASSRAGGGRASYEQYF. The CDR3 DNA is TGTGCCAGCAGTCGGGCAGGAGGCGGGAGGGCCTCCTACGAGCAGTACTTC.

The chain couples TRBV10-2 to TRBJ1-5; D is undetermined. Trimming pared 6 bases from V and 0 bases from J, leaving 12 bases between. The CDR3 runs 15 residues. CDR1 and CDR2 (germline): WSHSY, SAAADI. The CDR3 DNA reads TGCGCCAGCAGGGAGGGTAGGTTTAGCAATCAGCCCCAGCATTTT. Protein product: CASREGRFSNQPQHF.